The rows below give T cell receptor beta chains drawn from one sample of a study of post-analysis software for immune sequencing data. TCRdb independently ran MiXCR on the PCR reads; one entry per CDR3 protein. The table records approximately 440,000 distinct CDR3 sequences, around 40% of them present only once. Sequencing was performed on blood. These TCRs come from a girl aged 5-17 years with multiple sclerosis. Each CDR3 is given with its conserved first and last residue. Fields, in order: clone size, J gene, CDR3 length, V gene, D gene, CDR3 protein, CDR3 DNA. A D gene is named only where the DNA matches it firmly. Size is stated for part of the rows, as once, few or many counts, or as a class when the clone is expanded.

>NA|TRBJ1-5|16|TRBV28|NA
CASSPSQGRSNQPQHF
TGTGCCAGCAGTCCCTCGCAGGGTAGAAGCAATCAGCCCCAGCATTTT
>few|TRBJ2-3|15|TRBV20-1|TRBD2
CSAYQNSGRTDTQYF
TGCAGTGCCTACCAAAATAGCGGGAGGACAGATACGCAGTATTTT
>NA|TRBJ2-5|17|TRBV9|TRBD1
CASSFPGQAPEGETQYF
TGTGCCAGCAGTTTCCCGGGACAGGCCCCCGAGGGAGAGACCCAGTACTTC
>NA|TRBJ2-3|16|TRBV5-1|TRBD1
CASSLQPGQGEDTQYF
TGCGCCAGCAGCTTGCAACCGGGACAGGGAGAAGATACGCAGTATTTT
>NA|TRBJ2-7|16|TRBV7-2|TRBD2
CASSHGSRGSVYEQYF
TGTGCCAGCAGCCACGGGTCTCGCGGGAGTGTATACGAGCAGTACTTC
>NA|TRBJ2-3|17|TRBV27|TRBD1
CASSLAWDREEADTQYF
TGTGCCAGCAGTTTAGCCTGGGACAGGGAGGAGGCAGATACGCAGTATTTT
>once|TRBJ1-2|17|TRBV7-2|TRBD1
CASSLNRPGQGYYGYTF
TGTGCCAGCAGCTTAAACCGACCGGGACAGGGGTACTATGGCTACACCTTC
>NA|TRBJ2-1|16|TRBV4-2|TRBD1
CASSQDGQGDYNEQFF
TGTGCCAGCAGCCAAGATGGCCAGGGGGACTACAATGAGCAGTTCTTC
>NA|TRBJ2-1|13|TRBV5-1|NA
CASSLTGNNEQFF
TGCGCCAGCAGCTTGACAGGGAACAATGAGCAGTTCTTC
>few|TRBJ2-3|14|TRBV7-9|NA
CASSLNAAPVTQYF
TGTGCCAGCAGCTTAAACGCAGCCCCAGTTACGCAGTATTTT
>once|TRBJ2-3|15|TRBV20-1|TRBD2
CSAKGLAVSTDTQYF
TGCAGTGCTAAGGGACTAGCGGTTAGCACAGATACGCAGTATTTT
>NA|TRBJ2-5|15|TRBV10-3|TRBD2
CAISGSGRFQETQYF
TGTGCCATCAGTGGGAGCGGGAGGTTCCAAGAGACCCAGTACTTC
>few|TRBJ2-5|11|TRBV24-1|NA
CATSDFETQYF
TGTGCCACCAGTGATTTTGAGACCCAGTACTTC
>NA|TRBJ2-5|15|TRBV28|NA
CASSKSSGAQETQYF
TGTGCCAGCTCTAAGTCATCGGGAGCCCAAGAGACCCAGTACTTC
>once|TRBJ1-2|13|TRBV5-1|NA
CASSFSDSGGYTF
TGCGCCAGCAGCTTCAGCGATTCGGGAGGCTACACCTTC
>NA|TRBJ2-5|15|TRBV5-1|NA
CASSLGLGTYNEQYF
TGCGCCAGCAGCTTGGGACTAGGAACCTACAATGAGCAGTACTTC
>NA|TRBJ1-2|13|TRBV30|NA
CAWKPDENYGYTF
TGTGCCTGGAAACCGGACGAAAACTATGGCTACACCTTC
>NA|TRBJ1-1|15|TRBV12-3/TRBV12-4|NA
CASSLGGGPNTEAFF
TGTGCCAGCAGTTTAGGAGGGGGTCCGAACACTGAAGCTTTCTTT
>NA|TRBJ1-1|16|TRBV4-1|NA
CASRGPLGAGNTEAFF
TGCGCCAGCAGAGGTCCATTGGGGGCGGGGAACACTGAAGCTTTCTTT
>NA|TRBJ2-1|15|TRBV12-3/TRBV12-4|NA
CASNLRGSVYNEQFF
TGTGCCAGCAATTTAAGGGGGTCGGTCTACAATGAGCAGTTCTTC
>few|TRBJ2-7|14|TRBV12-3/TRBV12-4|TRBD1
CASSGQGALYEQYF
TGTGCCAGCAGCGGACAGGGAGCGTTATACGAGCAGTACTTC
>few|TRBJ1-2|14|TRBV12-3/TRBV12-4|TRBD1
CASSLGTGGGGYTF
TGTGCCAGCAGTCTCGGGACAGGGGGCGGTGGCTACACCTTC
>NA|TRBJ2-7|16|TRBV4-1|TRBD1
CASSQRGQGLAYEQYF
TGCGCCAGCAGCCAGCGGGGACAGGGATTGGCCTACGAGCAGTACTTC
>NA|TRBJ2-3|15|TRBV5-1|NA
CASSLAGETTDTQYF
TGCGCCAGCAGCTTGGCGGGAGAGACCACAGATACGCAGTATTTT
>NA|TRBJ2-7|13|TRBV11-2|NA
CASSPDTSFPQYF
TGTGCCAGCAGCCCAGACACTAGCTTCCCCCAGTACTTC
>NA|TRBJ2-1|16|TRBV24-1|TRBD2
CATSVASGGVYNEQFF
TGTGCCACCAGTGTGGCTAGCGGGGGTGTCTACAATGAGCAGTTCTTC
>NA|TRBJ2-4|14|TRBV12-3/TRBV12-4|NA
CASRGGQVENIQYF
TGTGCCAGCAGGGGCGGGCAGGTCGAAAACATTCAGTACTTC
>NA|TRBJ1-1|15|TRBV7-6|NA
CASSPRGGGNTEAFF
TGTGCCAGCAGCCCTAGGGGAGGGGGGAACACTGAAGCTTTCTTT
>NA|TRBJ2-1|14|TRBV20-1|NA
CSATHPTGDNEQFF
TGCAGTGCTACCCACCCGACTGGAGACAATGAGCAGTTCTTC
>once|TRBJ2-5|17|TRBV6-6|TRBD2
CASSYPGTSGSLDEQYF
TGTGCCAGCAGTTACCCCGGGACGAGCGGGAGCTTGGATGAGCAGTACTTC
>NA|TRBJ2-7|16|TRBV4-2|NA
CASSQGRQEDSYEQYF
TGTGCCAGCAGCCAGGGACGACAGGAGGATTCCTACGAGCAGTACTTC
>few|TRBJ1-2|14|TRBV29-1|NA
CSVVGRMRADGYTF
TGCAGCGTTGTGGGACGAATGAGGGCTGATGGCTACACCTTC
>NA|TRBJ2-7|20|TRBV4-3|TRBD2
CASSRFIAQGNSGDIYEQYF
TGCGCCAGCAGCCGCTTCATAGCCCAGGGTAATAGCGGGGACATCTACGAGCAGTACTTC
>NA|TRBJ2-3|13|TRBV7-9|NA
CASTLDPTDTQYF
TGTGCCAGCACCCTTGACCCCACAGATACGCAGTATTTT
>NA|TRBJ2-7|14|TRBV20-1|NA
CSAPARGGAYEQYF
TGCAGTGCGCCTGCCCGTGGGGGCGCCTACGAGCAGTACTTC
>NA|TRBJ2-3|15|TRBV5-1|TRBD2
CASSAGTSGIYTQYF
TGCGCCAGCAGCGCCGGGACTAGCGGAATCTATACGCAGTATTTT
>once|TRBJ2-5|17|TRBV11-2|NA
CASNLGDSGSSAETQYF
TGTGCCAGCAACCTCGGGGACAGCGGGTCTTCGGCGGAGACCCAGTACTTC
>once|TRBJ1-5|13|TRBV10-3|NA
CAIRDSSNQPQHF
TGTGCCATCCGCGACAGCAGCAATCAGCCCCAGCATTTT
>NA|TRBJ2-7|15|TRBV7-2|NA
CASSRDRRRSYEQYF
TGTGCCAGCAGCCGAGACCGGCGGAGATCCTACGAGCAGTACTTC
>NA|TRBJ2-3|15|TRBV21-1|NA
CASSLRESRTDTQYF
TGTGCCAGCAGCCTAAGGGAGAGTCGCACAGATACGCAGTATTTT
>few|TRBJ2-1|12|TRBV9|NA
CASSTLGSEQFF
TGTGCCAGCAGCACTCTCGGTAGTGAGCAGTTCTTC
>NA|TRBJ2-1|15|TRBV27|NA
CASSFTRPRDNEQFF
TGTGCCAGCAGTTTCACTAGGCCTAGGGACAATGAGCAGTTCTTT
>NA|TRBJ1-2|15|TRBV15|NA
CATSRDLTGDYGYTF
TGTGCCACCAGCAGAGATCTGACGGGGGACTATGGCTACACCTTC
>few|TRBJ2-7|15|TRBV20-1|NA
CSAPKARLPSYEQYF
TGCAGTGCCCCCAAGGCGAGACTACCATCCTACGAGCAGTACTTC
>NA|TRBJ2-6|18|TRBV12-3/TRBV12-4|TRBD1
CASSGRQGANSGANVLTF
TGTGCCAGCAGTGGCCGACAGGGGGCAAATTCTGGGGCCAACGTCCTGACTTTC
>NA|TRBJ2-3|15|TRBV12-3/TRBV12-4|NA
CATHSGTVRTDTQYF
TGTGCCACCCACTCCGGGACTGTGCGCACAGATACGCAGTATTTT
>NA|TRBJ2-7|12|TRBV29-1|NA
CSVGGGSHEQYF
TGCAGCGTTGGGGGGGGCTCCCACGAGCAGTACTTC
>NA|TRBJ2-7|14|TRBV7-3|TRBD2
CASSPSSGSNEQYF
TGTGCCAGCAGCCCGTCGAGCGGGAGCAACGAGCAGTACTTC
>NA|TRBJ1-5|16|TRBV12-3/TRBV12-4|NA
CASSNRAPRENHPQNF
TGTGCCAGCAGTAACAGGGCCCCTAGGGAAAATCACCCCCAGAATTTT
>once|TRBJ2-7|14|TRBV5-1|NA
CASSLYFGSDEQYF
TGCGCCAGCAGCTTGTATTTCGGGAGCGACGAGCAGTACTTC
>few|TRBJ2-7|14|TRBV11-2|NA
CASSFGGSGYEQYF
TGTGCCAGCAGCTTTGGGGGGAGCGGCTACGAGCAGTACTTC
>many|TRBJ2-7|13|TRBV12-3/TRBV12-4|TRBD2
CASTPASGYEQYF
TGTGCCAGCACTCCGGCTAGCGGCTACGAGCAGTACTTC
>NA|TRBJ2-1|14|TRBV9|NA
CASSVVGRYNEQFF
TGTGCCAGTAGCGTAGTAGGTCGATACAATGAGCAGTTCTTC
>NA|TRBJ1-2|16|TRBV7-2|TRBD1
CASSFYTTGGSFGYTF
TGTGCCAGCAGCTTCTACACTACAGGGGGGTCTTTTGGCTACACCTTC
>once|TRBJ1-1|11|TRBV2|NA
CASTPYTEAFF
TGTGCCAGCACTCCCTACACTGAAGCTTTCTTT